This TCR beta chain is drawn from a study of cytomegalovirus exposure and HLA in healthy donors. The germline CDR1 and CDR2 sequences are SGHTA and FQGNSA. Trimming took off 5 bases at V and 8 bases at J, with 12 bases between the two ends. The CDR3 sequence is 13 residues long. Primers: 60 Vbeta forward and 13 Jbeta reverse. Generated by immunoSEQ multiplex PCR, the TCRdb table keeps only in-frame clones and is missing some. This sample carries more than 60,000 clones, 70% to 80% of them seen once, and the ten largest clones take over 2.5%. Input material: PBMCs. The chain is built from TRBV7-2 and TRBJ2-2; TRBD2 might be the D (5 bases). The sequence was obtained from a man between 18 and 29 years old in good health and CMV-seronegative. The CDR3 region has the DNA TGTGCCAGCAGCCGGCGAGGGTCGGGGGAGCTGTTTTTT. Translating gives CASSRRGSGELFF. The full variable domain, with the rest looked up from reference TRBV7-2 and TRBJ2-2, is GAGVSQSPSNKVTEKGKDVELRCDPISGHTALYWYRQSLGQGLEFLIYFQGNSAPDKSGLPSDRFSAERTGGSVSTLTIQRTQQEDSAVYLCASSRRGSGELFFGEGSRLTVL.